A single sample is the source of the 31 T cell receptor beta chains below, sequenced in a study of T cells in Graves' hyperthyroidism and ophthalmopathy. Authors of the study amplified TCR beta CDR3 regions from RNA transcripts. A first-round RT-PCR of the TCR CDR3 used the HTBI primer set. TCRdb redid the calling of the multiplex PCR reads with MiXCR, one entry per CDR3 protein. The top ten clones hold 10% to 12% of a sample with about 520,000 distinct CDR3 sequences, approximately 24% of them seen once. The sample consisted of blood. These receptors all come from a woman aged 25 to 39 with Graves' ophthalmopathy.

This clonotype came up once. The DNA is left out, because the CDR3 cannot be placed on it with certainty; the CDR3 is given as TCRdb lists it. The rearrangement links TRBV6-1 to TRBJ1-1; TRBD1 was called by the table and not checked on the DNA. The CDR3 adds up to 14 amino acids, both ends counted. CDR1 is MNHNS and CDR2 is SASEGT in the germline V gene. The CDR3 sequence is CASSPRVGQGASFF.

This clonotype came up many times. This chain connects TRBV6-5 to TRBJ2-7, with TRBD1 matching 11 bases. CDR3 size: 14 residues. The germline CDR1 and CDR2 sequences are MNHEY and SVGAGI. Trimming took 6 bases from V and 5 from J; bases not matched to a gene: 6. The CDR3, as DNA: TGTGCCAGCAGGAGGACAGGGGGCCGTGACGAGCAGTACTTC. Amino acid sequence: CASRRTGGRDEQYF.

This clonotype has just one count. This sequence joins TRBV28 and TRBJ2-7; D not certain. Germline assignment: CDR1 MDHEN and CDR2 SYDVKM. V gave up 8 bases and J gave up 7 bases, with 24 bases separating them. The CDR3 runs 15 residues. CDR3 DNA: TGTGCCAGCGGCTTAAGGAGTTTTGAGTTTAAGGAGCAGTACTTC. Amino acid sequence: CASGLRSFEFKEQYF.

This clonotype was detected once. The chain uses TRBV28 and TRBJ1-2, with D possibly matching TRBD1 (5 bases). Germline V gives CDR1 MDHEN, CDR2 SYDVKM. Trimming took 5 bases from V and 4 from J, leaving 14 bases between them. The CDR3 spans 14 residues. The CDR3 DNA sequence: TGTGCCAGCAGTCCCCGGGCCACAGGCTATGGCTACACCTTC. Its protein is CASSPRATGYGYTF.

This clonotype was detected ten times or more. The chain has TRBV5-1 and TRBJ2-7; 11 nucleotides agree with TRBD2. J gave up 0 bases and V 7 bases, and 6 bases lay outside the gene matches. The CDR3 spans 15 residues. Germline V CDR1 and CDR2: SGHRS, YFSETQ. The CDR3 protein is CASSVAGGSSYEQYF. CDR3 in DNA: TGCGCCAGCTCGGTAGCGGGGGGGAGCTCCTACGAGCAGTACTTC.

The chain links TRBV2 to TRBJ1-5; TRBD1 agrees at 9 bases. V gave up 6 bases and J gave up 3 bases; unmatched junction bases: 6. The germline gives CDR1 SNHLY, CDR2 FYNNEI. The CDR3 contains 15 residues. CDR3 sequence (DNA): TGTGCCAGCAGGAGGACAGGGGAGAACAATCAGCCCCAGCATTTT. This codes for CASRRTGENNQPQHF.

The table lists this clonotype with many counts. The chain joins TRBV6-2 or TRBV6-3 to TRBJ2-7, with D maybe TRBD2 (7 bases). CDR1 is MNHEY, CDR2 SVGEGT, per germline. The CDR3 contains 14 residues. V was shortened by 2 bases and J by 2 bases, with 10 bases between the two germline ends. CDR3 residues: CASSYVGGPYEQYF. The CDR3 region has the DNA TGTGCCAGCAGTTACGTGGGGGGGCCCTACGAGCAGTACTTC.

In its sample, this clonotype was seen many times. The rearrangement uses TRBV18 and TRBJ1-1; D unclear. With 3 bases removed from V and 0 bases from J, the gap between germline ends came to 17 bases. The germline V gene has CDR1 KGHSH and CDR2 LQKENI. The CDR3 sequence is 17 residues long. The CDR3 is CASSPVLGVALNTEAFF. CDR3 nucleotide sequence: TGTGCCAGCTCACCGGTTCTCGGAGTAGCCCTGAACACTGAAGCTTTCTTT.

V and J are TRBV28 and TRBJ2-7; 12 bases agree with TRBD2. Germline CDR1 MDHEN, CDR2 SYDVKM. CDR3 length: 17 amino acids. With 5 bases clipped from V and 4 bases from J, the junction kept 12 bases outside the gene matches. In nucleotides, the CDR3 is TGTGCCAGCAGTCCCCAAACTAGCGGGGGGTCGTGGTACGAGCAGTACTTC. It codes for CASSPQTSGGSWYEQYF.

This clonotype occurred many times. The chain couples TRBV29-1 to TRBJ1-2; TRBD1 might be the D (5 bases). From germline, CDR1 is SQVTM and CDR2 ANQGSEA. V lost 6 bases, J lost 0 bases, and 20 bases lay in between. This CDR3 is 16 amino acids long. CDR3 region: CSVPTFDWGANYGYTF. The CDR3 region has the DNA TGCAGCGTCCCCACCTTCGACTGGGGGGCTAACTATGGCTACACCTTC.

The sample holds many counts of this clonotype. The chain joins TRBV20-1 to TRBJ1-1; TRBD1 matches at 8 bases. Germline loops: CDR1 DFQATT, CDR2 SNEGSKA (reference sequence). V dropped 6 bases and J dropped 1; count of bases not matched to a gene: 10. The length of the CDR3 is 15 residues. CDR3 sequence: CSAGKEDRENTEAFF. CDR3 coding DNA: TGCAGTGCGGGGAAAGAGGACAGGGAGAACACTGAAGCTTTCTTT.

Note on this clonotype: Its ends do not fully match the called genes, so a read error is possible. The V gene is TRBV11-1, the J gene TRBJ1-1; 11 bases match TRBD1. The CDR3 totals 17 residues. CDR1 is SGHAT, CDR2 FQDESV, per germline (reference sequence). CDR3: CASSPGTGGLLNAEAFF. The DNA for the CDR3 is TGTGCCAGCAGCCCAGGGACAGGGGGGTTGCTGAACGCTGAAGCTTTCTTT.

Many counts were recorded for this clonotype. The genes are TRBV6-1 and TRBJ1-1; a weak D match, TRBD1 (5 bases). This CDR3 spans 13 amino acids. CDR1 is MNHNS, CDR2 SASEGT, per germline. Trimming stripped 2 bases from V and 8 bases from J, with 12 bases between. The CDR3 sequence is CASSESGPLEAFF. In nucleotides, the CDR3 is TGTGCCAGCAGTGAATCGGGACCGCTGGAAGCTTTCTTT.

The chain combines TRBV19 with TRBJ2-7; weak D call: TRBD1 (5 bases). The V end was cut by 2 bases, the J end by 2 bases, with 10 bases between. The V gene's germline CDR1 is LNHDA and CDR2 SQIVND (reference sequence). This CDR3 comprises 14 residues. CDR3 sequence reads: CASSINWGAYEQYF. The DNA for the CDR3 is TGTGCCAGTAGTATAAACTGGGGCGCCTACGAGCAGTACTTC.

This clonotype was seen ten or more times. In DNA, the CDR3 is TGTGCCAGCAGTGAATTTCGCCCGACAGTTACACAACGTGGCTACACCTTC. It specifies CASSEFRPTVTQRGYTF. The chain carries TRBV2 and TRBJ1-2; maybe TRBD1 (5 bases). Germline lookup yields CDR1 SNHLY and CDR2 FYNNEI. The CDR3 has 17 residues. Between the trimmed V and J ends, which lost 2 bases and 7 bases, there was a span of 23 bases.

The chain recombines TRBV29-1 with TRBJ2-7; D is unresolved. CDR1 SQVTM and CDR2 ANQGSEA come from the germline V gene. This CDR3 comprises 11 residues. Trimming cost V 3 bases and J 4 bases, with 7 bases left between them. In DNA form, the CDR3 reads TGCAGCGTTGACGTAGATTACGAGCAGTACTTC. Protein: CSVDVDYEQYF.

In its sample, this clonotype was seen many times. Germline is not matched at one junction end, which may reflect a read error. V is TRBV12-3 or TRBV12-4 and J is TRBJ2-5; either TRBD1 or TRBD2 may fit D (5 bases each). The CDR3 contains 13 residues. The CDR3 DNA follows: TGTGCCAGCAGTTTTAGAGGGGAAGAGACCCAATACTTC. This codes for CASSFRGEETQYF.

J is TRBJ1-2 and V is TRBV29-1; 8 nucleotides match TRBD1. CDR1 and CDR2 from the germline V gene are SQVTM and ANQGSEA. This CDR3 has 13 amino acids. V lost 8 bases and J lost 5; bases outside the gene matches: 10. The CDR3 region is CSSTRGRGYGYTF. The CDR3 DNA is TGCAGCTCAACCAGGGGGCGCGGGTATGGCTACACCTTC.

The V and J genes are TRBV20-1 and TRBJ2-7; 12 nucleotides line up with TRBD2. Trimming took 3 bases from V and 2 from J; bases not matched to a gene: 14. CDR1 is DFQATT, CDR2 SNEGSKA, per germline (reference sequence). The CDR3 sequence is 18 residues long. The CDR3 loop is CSARILETSGRAPYEQYF. For the CDR3, the DNA is TGCAGTGCTAGGATTTTGGAGACTAGCGGGAGAGCCCCCTACGAGCAGTACTTC.

This clonotype has ten or more counts. The chain has TRBV6-2 or TRBV6-3 and TRBJ1-5; 11 nucleotides align to TRBD1. The CDR3 sequence is 16 residues long. From germline, CDR1 is MNHEY and CDR2 SVGEGT. The V and J ends lost 7 bases and 3 bases, in that order; junction bases with no gene match: 8. The CDR3 DNA sequence: TGTGCCAGCACCCAGGACAGGGGGCATAACAATCAGCCCCAGCATTTT. Its protein is CASTQDRGHNNQPQHF.

This clonotype was picked up a small number of times. The rearrangement links TRBV9 to TRBJ2-5; a possible D gene is TRBD1 (5 bases). The CDR3 has 15 residues. Trimming took off 0 bases at V and 2 bases at J, with 11 bases between the two ends. Germline-derived CDR1 and CDR2 are SGDLS and YYNGEE. Written as DNA, the CDR3 is TGTGCCAGCAGCGTAGGACGACAGTCTCAAGAGACCCAGTACTTC. Encoded protein: CASSVGRQSQETQYF.

This clonotype was recorded at least ten times. This chain connects TRBV2 to TRBJ2-5, with TRBD2 identical over 14 bases. This CDR3 contains 16 residues. The germline CDR1 and CDR2 sequences are SNHLY and FYNNEI. Unmatched junction bases numbered 5, after V lost 3 bases and J lost 5 bases. The CDR3 region is CASSDRLAGGLETQYF. The CDR3 nucleotides are TGTGCCAGCAGTGACCGACTAGCGGGGGGGCTCGAGACCCAGTACTTC.

Remarks on this clonotype: Just one base apart from a much larger clone, this may be a read error. This CDR3 is missing its conserved last phenylalanine or tryptophan, likely due to a read error. The chain carries TRBV5-1 and TRBJ2-5; D is uncertain. V lost 5 bases, J lost 2 bases, and 13 bases lay in between. This CDR3 comprises 14 residues. The germline V gene has CDR1 SGHRS and CDR2 YFSETQ. The CDR3 here is CASRPAQAQETQYL. DNA of the CDR3: TGCGCCAGCAGACCTGCGCAGGCGCAAGAGACCCAGTACCTC.

The V call is TRBV5-1, the J call TRBJ1-3; D gene uncertain. Trimming left V 4 bases short and J 4 bases short, with 9 bases between. This CDR3 comprises 13 residues. Germline V lookup: CDR1 SGHRS, CDR2 YFSETQ. CDR3 bases: TGCGCCAGCAGCCCAACGATGGGAAACACCATATATTTT. Translating gives CASSPTMGNTIYF.

This clonotype was found many times. The chain employs TRBV4-1 and TRBJ1-3; D call uncertain. Per the germline V gene, CDR1 is MGHRA and CDR2 is YSYEKL. The CDR3 loop spans 16 amino acids. V lost 1 base to trimming and J lost 0 bases, with 10 bases between them. CDR3: CASSQVATYSGNTIYF. The CDR3 DNA is TGCGCCAGCAGCCAAGTCGCCACCTACTCTGGAAACACCATATATTTT.

In its sample, this clonotype was seen many times. The chain carries TRBV20-1 and TRBJ1-2, with TRBD1 matching over 7 bases. V shed 5 bases and J 8 bases; nucleotides not matched to a gene: 11. This CDR3 has 13 amino acids. Germline loops: CDR1 DFQATT, CDR2 SNEGSKA (reference sequence). CDR3 residues: CSASTTGQKGYTF. The CDR3 coding sequence is TGCAGTGCTTCTACGACAGGGCAGAAAGGCTACACCTTC.

This clonotype was seen a few times. The gene calls are TRBV6-1 and TRBJ2-2; no firm D call. CDR3 length equals 13 residues. Germline V CDR1 and CDR2: MNHNS, SASEGT. The germline V and J ends were trimmed by 10 bases and 4 bases, with 13 bases remaining between them. CDR3: CAIRPVGTGELFF. As DNA, the CDR3 is TGTGCCATCAGACCCGTGGGCACCGGGGAGCTGTTTTTT.

The chain carries TRBV27 and TRBJ1-5; maybe TRBD1 (5 bases). The ends were cut back, 4 bases at V and 7 bases at J, with 14 bases in the middle. Germline V gives CDR1 MNHEY, CDR2 SMNVEV (reference sequence). CDR3 length: 14 amino acids. The CDR3 spells CASSSDSIGQPQHF. CDR3 nucleotide sequence: TGTGCCAGCAGTTCCGACAGCATCGGACAGCCCCAGCATTTT.

There are many counts of this clonotype. The rearrangement uses TRBV2 and TRBJ1-5, with D perhaps matching TRBD1 (5 bases). Germline CDR1 and CDR2: SNHLY and FYNNEI. The CDR3 extends over 13 amino acids. V lost 3 bases to trimming and J lost 6 bases, with 9 bases between them. The CDR3 DNA reads TGTGCCAGCAGTGAGGCGGGGGGTCAGCCCCAGCATTTT. It codes for CASSEAGGQPQHF.

This clonotype came up many times. The junction departs from germline at one end; a sequencing error may be responsible. V gene TRBV30 combines with J gene TRBJ2-5, with D possibly matching TRBD1 (6 bases). The germline V gene encodes CDR1 GTSNPN and CDR2 SVGIG (reference sequence). This CDR3 has 13 residues. The CDR3 sequence: CAWGVGGGETQYF. The CDR3 nucleotides read TGCGCCTGGGGCGTAGGGGGTGGAGAGACCCAGTACTTC. Variable domain in full (rest from reference TRBV30 and TRBJ2-5): SQTIHQWPATLVQPVGSPLSLECTVEGTSNPNLYWYRQAAGRGLQLLFYSVGIGQISSEVPQNLSASRPQDRQFILSSKKLLLSDSGFYLCAWGVGGGETQYFGPGTRLLVL.

The table lists this clonotype with many counts. The chain is built from TRBV20-1 and TRBJ2-7, with D hard to call. With 5 bases removed from V and 5 bases from J, the gap between germline ends came to 10 bases. Germline V gene sequence: CDR1 DFQATT, CDR2 SNEGSKA (reference sequence). The CDR3 length is 11 residues. The CDR3 sequence: CSASRPDEQYF. CDR3 DNA sequence: TGCAGTGCTTCTCGGCCGGACGAGCAGTACTTC.